The rows below give T cell receptor beta chains drawn from one sample of a study of T cells in Graves' hyperthyroidism and ophthalmopathy. TCRdb called the multiplex PCR reads again in MiXCR, with one record for every CDR3 protein. Among 620,000 or so distinct CDR3 sequences listed, roughly 14% were seen once. Sequenced input: blood. Every receptor here comes from a woman between 45 and 60 years old with Graves' ophthalmopathy. Each CDR3 is given with its conserved first and last residue. A D gene is named only where the DNA matches it firmly. Clone size is not always given. Where it is, it says once, few, many or a class for expanded clones.

>TRBJ2-4|many|NA|TRBV7-2
TGTGCCAGCAGCTTACGCGGAGAAAACATTCAGTACTTC
CASSLRGENIQYF
>TRBJ1-6|many|NA|TRBV20-1
TGCAGTGCTAGAGGGGTACAAGCCCTATATAATTCACCCCTCCACTTT
CSARGVQALYNSPLHF
>TRBJ1-4|NA|NA|TRBV7-9
TGTGCCAGCAGCCACGGGACCTGGGATGAAAAACTGTTTTTT
CASSHGTWDEKLFF
>TRBJ2-4|NA|NA|TRBV30
TGTGCCTGGAGTACCGAAAAAGCCAAAAACATTCAGTACTTC
CAWSTEKAKNIQYF
>TRBJ1-3|NA|NA|TRBV7-8
TGTGCCAGCAGCCCAGACCTCGGTCGAAACACCATATATTTT
CASSPDLGRNTIYF
>TRBJ1-6|many|NA|TRBV5-6
TGTGCCAGCAGCTTACCTGCCCGGGATAGGGCCCTCCACTTT
CASSLPARDRALHF
>TRBJ1-5|NA|TRBD1|TRBV20-1
TGCAGTGCACTGGACAGGGAGGGGAATCAGCCCCAGCATTTT
CSALDREGNQPQHF
>TRBJ1-5|many|NA|TRBV24-1
TGTGCCACCAGTGAAGCGACCGCGCGCTACAATCAGCCCCAGCATTTT
CATSEATARYNQPQHF
>TRBJ1-5|NA|NA|TRBV28
TGTGCCAACAGTTTTCCACGCGACAATCAGCCCCAGCATTTT
CANSFPRDNQPQHF
>TRBJ2-7|few|NA|TRBV6-5
TGTGCCAGCAGTTACTTCCCCGGACTGTACGAGCAGTACTTC
CASSYFPGLYEQYF
>TRBJ2-1|many|NA|TRBV7-8
TGTGCCAGCAGCCGAGGGCACAGCTCCTACAATGAGCAGTTCTTC
CASSRGHSSYNEQFF
>TRBJ1-3|few|NA|TRBV12-3/TRBV12-4
TGTGCCAGCAGACCCACCCTGGGGGGGGCGCGGGACACCATATATTTT
CASRPTLGGARDTIYF
>TRBJ2-1|NA|NA|TRBV7-2
TGTGCCAGCAGCCACCTTCCCGGGACCGACAGCGAGCAGTTCTTC
CASSHLPGTDSEQFF
>TRBJ2-2|many|TRBD2|TRBV2
TGTGCCAGCACGGGTCTAGCGGGAGCAGTGGAGCTGTTTTTT
CASTGLAGAVELFF
>TRBJ2-1|few|NA|TRBV4-3
TGCGCCAGCAGCCACAGGAGAGGATATCAGAGTGAGCAGTTCTTC
CASSHRRGYQSEQFF
>TRBJ1-2|many|NA|TRBV18
TGTGCCAGCTCACCTGACAGACTTGATTTTTATGGCTACACCTTC
CASSPDRLDFYGYTF
>TRBJ2-1|many|TRBD1|TRBV12-3/TRBV12-4
TGTGCCACCCAGAGAGGGGGCGATGAGCAGTTCTTC
CATQRGGDEQFF
>TRBJ2-7|few|TRBD2|TRBV9
TGTGCCAGCAACGTAGCGGGGGGCAGGGACTACGAGCAGTACTTC
CASNVAGGRDYEQYF
>TRBJ2-7|many|TRBD1|TRBV3-1
TGTGCCAGCAGCCAAGAAAGTCAGGGGGCCGGGGTGGTCTACGAGCAGTACTTC
CASSQESQGAGVVYEQYF
>TRBJ1-4|NA|NA|TRBV25-1
TGTGCCAGCAGTGGACCTACAGGGTCCCCAGAGGAAAAACTGTTTTTT
CASSGPTGSPEEKLFF
>TRBJ2-7|once|TRBD2|TRBV7-3
TGTGCCAGCAGCCCGACTAGCGGGAGAATCTACGAGCAGTACTTC
CASSPTSGRIYEQYF
>TRBJ1-2|few|NA|TRBV19
TGTGCCAGTAGTATGAATACGCAAATGGATGGCTACACCTTC
CASSMNTQMDGYTF
>TRBJ1-1|many|NA|TRBV2
TGTGCCAGCAGTGAGGTGATCCTACAGGCAACTGAAGCTTTCTTT
CASSEVILQATEAFF
>TRBJ2-3|many|NA|TRBV7-2
TGTGCCAGCATCCGACCCCCCACAGATACGCAGTATTTT
CASIRPPTDTQYF
>TRBJ2-7|many|TRBD2|TRBV12-3/TRBV12-4
TGTGCCAGCAGTCCCCGATCGGGGGGGTTAGCCTACGAGCAGTACTTC
CASSPRSGGLAYEQYF
>TRBJ1-1|many|TRBD1|TRBV2
TGTGCCAGCATCGTAGGACAGGGACCAAACGAAGCTTTCTTT
CASIVGQGPNEAFF
>TRBJ1-2|many|NA|TRBV29-1
TGCAGCGTTGATACATTCCGGACTGGAAACTATGGCTACACCTTC
CSVDTFRTGNYGYTF
>TRBJ2-5|many|TRBD1|TRBV28
TGTGCCAGCAGTTCGGGACAGGGATCATACCAAGAGACCCAGTACTTC
CASSSGQGSYQETQYF
>TRBJ2-2|NA|TRBD2|TRBV12-3/TRBV12-4
TGTGCCAGCAGGAGGAGCGGGAGGGACACCGGGGAGCTGTTTTTT
CASRRSGRDTGELFF
>TRBJ2-1|few|TRBD2|TRBV6-2/TRBV6-3
TGTGCCAGCAGGCAACTAGCGGGAAGAAACAATGAGCAGTTCTTC
CASRQLAGRNNEQFF
>TRBJ2-7|many|TRBD2|TRBV5-1
TGCGCCAGCAGCTCGGGGGGGCGCGTCGAGCAGTACTTC
CASSSGGRVEQYF
>TRBJ2-7|few|TRBD1|TRBV5-4
TGTGCCAGCAGCGTAGCGACAGGGGATCCCGAGCAGTACTTC
CASSVATGDPEQYF
>TRBJ2-7|many|TRBD2|TRBV11-2
TGTGCCAGCAGCTACGGACTAGCGGGGGCCTACGAGCAGTACTTC
CASSYGLAGAYEQYF
>TRBJ2-2|NA|NA|TRBV6-9
TGTGCCAGCAGTTATTTCCGGAACACCGGGGAGCTGTTTTTT
CASSYFRNTGELFF
>TRBJ1-1|many|NA|TRBV14
TGTGCCAGCAGCCAAGAGAAGGACACTGAAGCTTTCTTT
CASSQEKDTEAFF
>TRBJ1-2|NA|NA|TRBV6-1
TGTGCCAGCAGTACCCCATACAGGCTCTATGGCTACACCTTC
CASSTPYRLYGYTF
>TRBJ1-4|few|NA|TRBV15
TGTGCCACAAGTAACGTTAATGAAAAACTGTTTTTT
CATSNVNEKLFF